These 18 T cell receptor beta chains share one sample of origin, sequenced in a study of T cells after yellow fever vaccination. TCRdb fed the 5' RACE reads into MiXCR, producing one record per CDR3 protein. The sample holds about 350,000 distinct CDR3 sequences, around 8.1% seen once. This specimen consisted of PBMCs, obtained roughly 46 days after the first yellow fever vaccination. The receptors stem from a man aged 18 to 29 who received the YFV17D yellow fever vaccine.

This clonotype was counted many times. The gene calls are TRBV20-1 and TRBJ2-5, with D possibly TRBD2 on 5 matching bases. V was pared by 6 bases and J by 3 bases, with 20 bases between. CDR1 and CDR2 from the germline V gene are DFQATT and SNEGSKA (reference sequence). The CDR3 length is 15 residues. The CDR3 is CSARKGGTSKETQYF. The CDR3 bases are TGCAGTGCCCGAAAAGGCGGAACTAGTAAAGAGACCCAGTACTTC.

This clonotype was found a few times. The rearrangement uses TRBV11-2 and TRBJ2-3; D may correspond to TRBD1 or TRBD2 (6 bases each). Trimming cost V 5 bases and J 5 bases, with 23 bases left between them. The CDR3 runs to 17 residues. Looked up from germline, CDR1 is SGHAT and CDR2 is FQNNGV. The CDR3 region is CASSEDLGGSVGDTQYF. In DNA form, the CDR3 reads TGTGCCAGCAGCGAAGATCTAGGGGGGAGCGTTGGAGATACGCAGTATTTT.

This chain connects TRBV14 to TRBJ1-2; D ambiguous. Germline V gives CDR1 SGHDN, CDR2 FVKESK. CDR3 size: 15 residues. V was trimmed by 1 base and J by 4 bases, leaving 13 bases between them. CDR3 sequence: CASSQAHNSPYGYTF. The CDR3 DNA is TGTGCCAGCAGCCAAGCGCACAATAGTCCCTATGGCTACACCTTC.

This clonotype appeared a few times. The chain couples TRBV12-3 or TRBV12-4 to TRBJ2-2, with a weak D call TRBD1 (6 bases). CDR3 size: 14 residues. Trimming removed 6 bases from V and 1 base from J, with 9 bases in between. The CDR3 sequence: CASRTQGNTGELFF. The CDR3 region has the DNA TGTGCCAGCAGGACACAGGGGAACACCGGGGAGCTGTTTTTT.

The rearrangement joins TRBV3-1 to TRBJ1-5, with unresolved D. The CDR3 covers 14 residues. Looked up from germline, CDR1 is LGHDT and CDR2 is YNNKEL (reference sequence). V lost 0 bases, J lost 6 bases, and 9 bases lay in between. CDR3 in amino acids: CASSQDAGPQPQHF. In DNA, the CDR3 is TGTGCCAGCAGCCAAGACGCCGGCCCTCAGCCCCAGCATTTT.

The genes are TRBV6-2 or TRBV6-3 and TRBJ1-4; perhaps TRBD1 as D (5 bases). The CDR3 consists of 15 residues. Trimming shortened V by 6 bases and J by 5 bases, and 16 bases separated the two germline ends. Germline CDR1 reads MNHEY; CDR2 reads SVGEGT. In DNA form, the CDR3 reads TGTGCCAGCAGCCGGACCGGGACGGAGAATGAAAAACTGTTTTTT. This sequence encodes CASSRTGTENEKLFF.

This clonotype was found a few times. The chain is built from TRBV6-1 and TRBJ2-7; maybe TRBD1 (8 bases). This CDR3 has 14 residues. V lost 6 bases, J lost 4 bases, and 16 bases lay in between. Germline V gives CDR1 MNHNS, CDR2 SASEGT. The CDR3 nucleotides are TGTGCCAGCAGAGAAAACAGGGGGGGATACGAGCAGTACTTC. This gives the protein CASRENRGGYEQYF.

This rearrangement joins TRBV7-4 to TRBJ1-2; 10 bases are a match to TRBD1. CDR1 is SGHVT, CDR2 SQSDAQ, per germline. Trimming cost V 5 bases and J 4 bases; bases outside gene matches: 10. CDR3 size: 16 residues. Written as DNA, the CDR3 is TGTGCCAGCAGCACCCGGGACAGGGGCAGCCTCTATGGCTACACCTTC. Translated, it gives CASSTRDRGSLYGYTF.

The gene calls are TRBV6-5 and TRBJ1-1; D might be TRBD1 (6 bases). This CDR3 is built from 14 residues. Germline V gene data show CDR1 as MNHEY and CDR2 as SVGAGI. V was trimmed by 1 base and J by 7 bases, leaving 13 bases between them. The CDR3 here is CASSYWGGASEAFF. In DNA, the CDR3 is TGTGCCAGCAGTTACTGGGGGGGGGCTAGTGAAGCTTTCTTT.

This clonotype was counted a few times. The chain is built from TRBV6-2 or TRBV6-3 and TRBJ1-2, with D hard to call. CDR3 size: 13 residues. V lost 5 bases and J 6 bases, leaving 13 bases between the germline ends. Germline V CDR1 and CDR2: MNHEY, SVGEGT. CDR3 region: CASSLRHAHGYTF. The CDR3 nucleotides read TGTGCCAGCAGTCTCCGGCATGCTCATGGCTACACCTTC.

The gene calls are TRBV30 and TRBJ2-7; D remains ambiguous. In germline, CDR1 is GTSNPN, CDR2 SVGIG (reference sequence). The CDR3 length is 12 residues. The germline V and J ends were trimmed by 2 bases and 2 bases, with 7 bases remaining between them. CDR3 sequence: CAWSRSTYEQYF. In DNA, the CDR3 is TGTGCCTGGAGTCGGTCAACCTACGAGCAGTACTTC. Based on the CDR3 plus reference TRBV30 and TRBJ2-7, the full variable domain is SQTIHQWPATLVQPVGSPLSLECTVEGTSNPNLYWYRQAAGRGLQLLFYSVGIGQISSEVPQNLSASRPQDRQFILSSKKLLLSDSGFYLCAWSRSTYEQYFGPGTRLTVT.

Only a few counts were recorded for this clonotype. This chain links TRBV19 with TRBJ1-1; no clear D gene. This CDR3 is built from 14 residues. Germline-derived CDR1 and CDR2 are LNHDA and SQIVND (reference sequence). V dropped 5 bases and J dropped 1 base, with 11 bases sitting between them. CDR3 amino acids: CASSFLGPNTEAFF. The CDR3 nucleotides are TGTGCCAGTAGTTTTTTGGGCCCGAACACTGAAGCTTTCTTT.

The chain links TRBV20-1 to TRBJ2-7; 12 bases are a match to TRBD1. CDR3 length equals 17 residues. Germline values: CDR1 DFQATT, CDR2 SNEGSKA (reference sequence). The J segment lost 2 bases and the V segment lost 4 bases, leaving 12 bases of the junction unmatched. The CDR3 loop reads CSATGTGGRAGTYEQYF. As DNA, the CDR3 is TGCAGTGCTACCGGGACAGGGGGCCGAGCGGGGACCTACGAGCAGTACTTC.

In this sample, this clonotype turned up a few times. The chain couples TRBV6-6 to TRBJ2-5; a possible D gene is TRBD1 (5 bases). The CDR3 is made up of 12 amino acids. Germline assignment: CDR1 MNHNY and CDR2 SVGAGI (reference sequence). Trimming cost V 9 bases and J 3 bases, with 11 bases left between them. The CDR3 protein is CASGAGKETQYF. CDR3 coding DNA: TGTGCCAGTGGGGCAGGGAAAGAGACCCAGTACTTC.

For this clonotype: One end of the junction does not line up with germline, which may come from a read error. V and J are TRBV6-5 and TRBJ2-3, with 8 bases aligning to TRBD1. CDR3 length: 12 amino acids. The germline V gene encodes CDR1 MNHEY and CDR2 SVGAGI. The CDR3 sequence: CASSYRQGATHF. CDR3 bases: TGTGCCAGCAGTTACCGGCAGGGGGCTACCCATTTT.

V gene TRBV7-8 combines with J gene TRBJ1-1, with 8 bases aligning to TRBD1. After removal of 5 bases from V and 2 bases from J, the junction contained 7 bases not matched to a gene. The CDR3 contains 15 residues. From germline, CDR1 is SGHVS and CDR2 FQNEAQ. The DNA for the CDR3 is TGTGCCAGCAGCAGGCAGGGGGCATTTAACACTGAAGCTTTCTTT. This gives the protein CASSRQGAFNTEAFF.

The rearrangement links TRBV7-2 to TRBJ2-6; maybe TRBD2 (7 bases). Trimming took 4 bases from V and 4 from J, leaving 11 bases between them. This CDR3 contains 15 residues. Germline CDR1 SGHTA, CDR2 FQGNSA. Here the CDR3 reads CASSSGEGGANVLTF. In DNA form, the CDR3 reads TGTGCCAGCAGCTCAGGGGAGGGCGGGGCCAACGTCCTGACTTTC.

CDR3 loop: CASSLRTGATADTQYF. The CDR3 coding sequence is TGTGCCAGCAGTTTACGGACAGGGGCGACCGCAGATACGCAGTATTTT. V is TRBV28 and J is TRBJ2-3, with TRBD1 matching 9 bases. The CDR3 is 16 amino acids. The germline V gene encodes CDR1 MDHEN and CDR2 SYDVKM. V shed 2 bases, J shed 4 bases, and the junction held 7 bases outside the gene matches.